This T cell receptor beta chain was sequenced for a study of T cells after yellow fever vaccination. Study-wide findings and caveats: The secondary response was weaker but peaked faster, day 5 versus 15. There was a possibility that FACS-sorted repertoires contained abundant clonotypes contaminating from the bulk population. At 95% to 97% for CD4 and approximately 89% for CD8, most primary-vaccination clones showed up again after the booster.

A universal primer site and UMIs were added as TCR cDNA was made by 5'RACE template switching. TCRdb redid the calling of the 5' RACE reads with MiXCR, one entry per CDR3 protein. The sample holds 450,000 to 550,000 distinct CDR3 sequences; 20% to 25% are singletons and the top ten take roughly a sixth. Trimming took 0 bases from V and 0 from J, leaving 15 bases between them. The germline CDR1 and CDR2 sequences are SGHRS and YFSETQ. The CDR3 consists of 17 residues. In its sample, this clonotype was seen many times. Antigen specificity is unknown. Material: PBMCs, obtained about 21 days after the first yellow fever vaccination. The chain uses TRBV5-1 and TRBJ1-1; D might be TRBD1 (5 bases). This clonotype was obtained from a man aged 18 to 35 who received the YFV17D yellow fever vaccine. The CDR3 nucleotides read TGCGCCAGCAGCTTGGGCCCGCAGGGTAACATGAACACTGAAGCTTTCTTT. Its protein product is CASSLGPQGNMNTEAFF.